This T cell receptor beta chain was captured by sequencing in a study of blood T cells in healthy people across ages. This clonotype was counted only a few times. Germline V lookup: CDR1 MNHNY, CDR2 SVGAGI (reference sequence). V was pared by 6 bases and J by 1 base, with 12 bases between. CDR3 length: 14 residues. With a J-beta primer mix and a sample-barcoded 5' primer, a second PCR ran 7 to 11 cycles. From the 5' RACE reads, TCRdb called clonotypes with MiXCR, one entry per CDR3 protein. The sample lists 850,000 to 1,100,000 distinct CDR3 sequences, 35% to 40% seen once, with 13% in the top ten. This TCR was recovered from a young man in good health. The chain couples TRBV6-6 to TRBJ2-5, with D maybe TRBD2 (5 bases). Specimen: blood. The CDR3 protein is CASRESAGQETQYF. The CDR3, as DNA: TGTGCCAGCAGGGAAAGTGCGGGCCAAGAGACCCAGTACTTC.